This entry lists 11 T cell receptor beta chains sequenced from one sample in a study of cytomegalovirus exposure and HLA in healthy donors. 60 Vbeta and 13 Jbeta primers were used in PCR. Clones were read by immunoSEQ multiplex PCR, and TCRdb kept only the in-frame ones, dropping some. Here the sample spans approximately 190,000 clones, about four fifths being singletons. The source material was PBMCs. The receptor set was obtained from a woman aged 18 to 35 in good health and CMV-seronegative.

The chain uses TRBV15 and TRBJ2-7, with 9 bases identical to TRBD1. The V gene end was trimmed by 4 bases and the J gene end by 5 bases; junction bases not matched to a gene: 6. The CDR3 totals 14 residues. Looked up from germline, CDR1 is LNHNV and CDR2 is YYDKDF (reference sequence). The CDR3 is CATSKGTGLDEQYF. DNA for the CDR3: TGTGCCACCAGCAAAGGGACAGGGCTGGACGAGCAGTACTTC.

This chain connects TRBV6-5 to TRBJ2-7, with a possible D match to TRBD2 (6 bases). The ends were cut back, 7 bases at V and 1 base at J, with 14 bases in the middle. Germline V CDR1 and CDR2: MNHEY, SVGAGI. This CDR3 is 14 amino acids long. The CDR3 region has the DNA TGTGCCAGCACCCGCGGAGGGGAGTCCTACGAGCAGTACTTC. This codes for CASTRGGESYEQYF.

The J gene is TRBJ1-1, the V gene TRBV11-3, with D perhaps TRBD1 (6 bases). Between the trimmed V and J ends, which lost 3 bases and 2 bases, there was a span of 19 bases. Germline V CDR1 and CDR2: SGHNT, YENEEA. The CDR3 runs to 17 residues. CDR3 region: CASSLDEDSGRNTEAFF. The CDR3 DNA is TGTGCCAGCAGCTTGGACGAGGACAGCGGTAGAAACACTGAAGCTTTCTTT.

This clone appeared a few times. V is TRBV11-3 and J is TRBJ2-1; D call uncertain. Germline V lookup: CDR1 SGHNT, CDR2 YENEEA. CDR3 length: 14 residues. Trimming shortened V by 1 base and J by 8 bases, and 12 bases separated the two germline ends. CDR3 residues: CASSLASGGYEQFF. CDR3 DNA: TGTGCCAGCAGCTTAGCAAGTGGCGGCTATGAGCAGTTCTTC.

The chain has TRBV7-2 and TRBJ2-7; D ambiguous. The CDR3 is made up of 13 amino acids. With 0 bases removed from V and 2 bases from J, the gap between germline ends came to 5 bases. Germline CDR1 and CDR2: SGHTA and FQGNSA. CDR3 DNA sequence: TGTGCCAGCAGCTTAGCGCCGGCCTACGAGCAGTACTTC. Protein: CASSLAPAYEQYF.

The chain is built from TRBV11-3 and TRBJ2-5, with 9 bases fitting TRBD2. The DNA matches TRBJ2-7 better at its end, which makes the J call doubtful. Germline assignment: CDR1 SGHNT and CDR2 YENEEA. This CDR3 contains 15 residues. The CDR3 spells CASSSRGSGSCEQYF. The DNA for the CDR3 is TGTGCCAGCAGCTCCCGGGGTAGCGGGAGCTGCGAGCAGTACTTC.

The chain uses TRBV21-1 and TRBJ1-4. TRBV21-1 is annotated as a pseudogene. The CDR3 covers 14 residues. The chain's CDR3 is CASSKPIDSEKLFF. Written as DNA, the CDR3 is TGTGCCAGCAGCAAACCGATAGATTCCGAAAAACTGTTTTTT.

The chain combines TRBV19 with TRBJ1-3, with 9 bases fitting TRBD1. The CDR3 is 15 amino acids. From germline, CDR1 is LNHDA and CDR2 SQIVND (reference sequence). V dropped 3 bases and J dropped 1; count of bases not matched to a gene: 1. The CDR3 bases are TGTGCCAGTAGTATGGACAGGGGTTCTGGAAACACCATATATTTT. Translated, it gives CASSMDRGSGNTIYF.

The chain recombines TRBV28 with TRBJ1-2; 10 nucleotides match TRBD1. The CDR3 spans 13 residues. The V gene's germline CDR1 is MDHEN and CDR2 SYDVKM. V gave up 3 bases and J gave up 8 bases; unmatched junction bases: 3. The CDR3 nucleotides are TGTGCCAGCAGTTTGACAGGGGGCAACGGCTACACCTTC. The encoded protein is CASSLTGGNGYTF.

The V and J genes are TRBV11-3 and TRBJ1-6, with unresolved D. CDR3 length: 14 amino acids. V was trimmed by 3 bases and J by 6 bases, leaving 9 bases between them. Germline loops: CDR1 SGHNT, CDR2 YENEEA. This chain's CDR3 is CASSFATSNSPLHF. The DNA of the CDR3 is TGTGCCAGCAGCTTCGCGACAAGTAATTCACCCCTCCACTTT.

V and J are TRBV25-1 and TRBJ2-5; 7 bases fit TRBD2. CDR1 is MGHDK, CDR2 SYGVNS, per germline. The J segment lost 2 bases and the V segment lost 4 bases, leaving 4 bases of the junction unmatched. The CDR3 is 14 amino acids. Here the CDR3 reads CASSGGREQETQYF. The CDR3 DNA reads as TGTGCCAGCAGTGGGGGGAGGGAGCAAGAGACCCAGTACTTC.